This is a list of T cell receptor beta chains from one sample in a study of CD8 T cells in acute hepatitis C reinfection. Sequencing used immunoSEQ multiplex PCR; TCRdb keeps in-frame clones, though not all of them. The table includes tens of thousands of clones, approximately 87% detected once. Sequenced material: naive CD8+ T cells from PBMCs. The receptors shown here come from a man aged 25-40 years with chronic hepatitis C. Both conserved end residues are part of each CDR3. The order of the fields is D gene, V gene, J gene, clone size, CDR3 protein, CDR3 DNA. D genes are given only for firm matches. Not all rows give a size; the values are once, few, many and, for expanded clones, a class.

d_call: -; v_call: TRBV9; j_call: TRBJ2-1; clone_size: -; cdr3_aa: CASSVGRADGNEQFF; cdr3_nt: TGTGCCAGCAGCGTAGGGAGGGCGGACGGCAATGAGCAGTTCTTC
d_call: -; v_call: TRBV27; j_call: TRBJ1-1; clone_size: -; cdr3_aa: CASSPGPTEAFF; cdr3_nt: TGTGCCAGCAGTCCCGGGCCAACCGAAGCTTTCTTT
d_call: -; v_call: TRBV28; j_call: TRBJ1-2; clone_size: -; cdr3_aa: CASSPPDTEGYGYTF; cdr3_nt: TGTGCCAGCAGTCCCCCGGACACCGAGGGCTATGGCTACACCTTC
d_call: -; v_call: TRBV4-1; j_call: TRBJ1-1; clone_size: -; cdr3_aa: CASSIEVGNTEAFF; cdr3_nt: TGCGCCAGCAGCATAGAAGTCGGGAACACTGAAGCTTTCTTT
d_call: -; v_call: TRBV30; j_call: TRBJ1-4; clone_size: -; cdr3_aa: CAWSLDFLDAEKLFF; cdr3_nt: TGTGCCTGGAGCCTAGATTTCCTTGACGCAGAAAAACTGTTTTTT
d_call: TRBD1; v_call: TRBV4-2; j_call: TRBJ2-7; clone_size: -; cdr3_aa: CASSQERQGESYEQYF; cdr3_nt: TGTGCCAGCAGCCAAGAACGGCAGGGGGAATCCTACGAGCAGTACTTC
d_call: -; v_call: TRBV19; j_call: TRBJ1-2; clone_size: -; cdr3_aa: CASSAFRIDPNYGYTF; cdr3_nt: TGTGCCAGTAGCGCCTTCCGGATTGACCCTAACTATGGCTACACCTTC
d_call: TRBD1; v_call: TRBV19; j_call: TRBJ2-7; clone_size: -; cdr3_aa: CASSIGGGLYEQYF; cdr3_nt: TGTGCCAGTAGTATAGGAGGGGGCTTGTACGAGCAGTACTTC
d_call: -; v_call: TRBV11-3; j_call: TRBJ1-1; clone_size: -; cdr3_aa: CASSPSAEVEAFF; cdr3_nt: TGTGCCAGCAGCCCTTCAGCGGAGGTTGAAGCTTTCTTT
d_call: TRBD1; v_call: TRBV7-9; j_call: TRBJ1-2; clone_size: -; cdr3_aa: CASSLGTDYGYTF; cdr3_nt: TGTGCCAGCAGCTTGGGGACAGACTATGGCTACACCTTC
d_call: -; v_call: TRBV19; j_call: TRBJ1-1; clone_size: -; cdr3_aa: CASSIVAIGAGNTEAFF; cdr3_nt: TGTGCCAGTAGTATAGTGGCGATTGGGGCCGGGAACACTGAAGCTTTCTTT
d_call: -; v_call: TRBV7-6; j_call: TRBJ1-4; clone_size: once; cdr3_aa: CASSAKQGEKGEKLFF; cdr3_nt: TGTGCCAGCAGCGCCAAGCAAGGGGAAAAGGGTGAAAAACTGTTTTTT
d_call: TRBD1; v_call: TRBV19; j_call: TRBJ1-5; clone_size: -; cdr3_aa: CASSIEGAHSNQPQHF; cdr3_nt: TGTGCCAGTAGTATTGAGGGGGCCCATAGCAATCAGCCCCAGCATTTT
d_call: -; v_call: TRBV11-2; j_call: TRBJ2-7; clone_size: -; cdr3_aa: CASSLDGLGYEQYF; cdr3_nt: TGTGCCAGCAGCTTGGACGGGTTAGGCTACGAGCAGTACTTC
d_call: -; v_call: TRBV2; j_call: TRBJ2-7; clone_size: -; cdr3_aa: CASTGFYEQYF; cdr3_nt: TGTGCCAGCACTGGCTTCTACGAGCAGTACTTC
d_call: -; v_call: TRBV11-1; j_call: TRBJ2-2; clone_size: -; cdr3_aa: CASSLEAAENTGELFF; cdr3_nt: TGTGCCAGCAGCTTAGAGGCGGCCGAGAACACCGGGGAGCTGTTTTTT
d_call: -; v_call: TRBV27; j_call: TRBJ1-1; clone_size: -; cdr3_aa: CASSDPGGNTEAFF; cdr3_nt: TGTGCCAGCAGTGATCCGGGGGGGAACACTGAAGCTTTCTTT
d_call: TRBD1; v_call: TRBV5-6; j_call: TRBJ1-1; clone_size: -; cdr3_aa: CASSPSGGRTEAFF; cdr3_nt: TGTGCCAGCAGCCCCTCAGGGGGGAGGACTGAAGCTTTCTTT
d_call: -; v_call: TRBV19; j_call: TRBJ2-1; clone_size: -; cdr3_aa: CASNQGFYNEQFF; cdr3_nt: TGTGCCAGTAATCAGGGTTTCTACAATGAGCAGTTCTTC
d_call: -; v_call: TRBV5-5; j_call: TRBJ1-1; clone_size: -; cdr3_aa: CASSLDGSNTEAFF; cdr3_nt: TGTGCCAGCAGCTTGGACGGGAGCAACACTGAAGCTTTCTTT
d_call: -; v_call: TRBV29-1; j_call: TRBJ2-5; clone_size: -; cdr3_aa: CSVEPGTFGETQYF; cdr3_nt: TGCAGCGTTGAACCCGGGACCTTCGGGGAGACCCAGTACTTC
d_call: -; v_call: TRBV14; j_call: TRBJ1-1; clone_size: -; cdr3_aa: CASSTTGGHNTEAFF; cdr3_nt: TGTGCCAGCAGCACAACCGGGGGACACAACACTGAAGCTTTCTTT
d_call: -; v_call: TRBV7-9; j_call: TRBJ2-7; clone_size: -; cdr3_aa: CASSQRHKPYEQYF; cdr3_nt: TGTGCCAGCAGCCAACGACACAAACCTTACGAGCAGTACTTC
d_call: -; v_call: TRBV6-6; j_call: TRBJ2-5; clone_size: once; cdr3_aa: CASRGTKLETQYF; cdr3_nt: TGTGCCAGCAGGGGCACTAAGCTAGAGACCCAGTACTTC